This passage covers 2 T cell receptor beta chains from one sample sequenced in a study of metastatic and nonmetastatic thyroid tumors. Thyroid surgery was performed in patients who had received no treatment beforehand. TCRdb called clones again from the PCR reads with MiXCR. This sample carries 3,500 to 5,000 clones, around 20% of them seen once, and the ten largest clones take about 33%. The sample consisted of tumor tissue. These receptor sequences come from a male donor with papillary thyroid cancer or a benign thyroid nodule (not recorded which). Some clones in this sample may be carry-over from other donors' samples.

This clone was counted at least ten times. This may stem from a read error, because a much larger clone lies one nucleotide away. The chain recombines TRBV2 with TRBJ1-5; D unclear. CDR3 length: 14 residues. In germline, CDR1 is SNHLY, CDR2 FYNNEI. Trimming removed 5 bases at V and 1 base at J, with 9 bases between. In DNA form, the CDR3 reads TGTGCCAGCAGTCGACAAGGGAGCAATCAGCCCCAGCATTTT. It specifies CASSRQGSNQPQHF.

This clone occurred a few times. The chain is built from TRBV6-4 and TRBJ2-1; 11 nucleotides align to TRBD2. From germline, CDR1 is MRHNA and CDR2 SNTAGT. J was trimmed by 3 bases and V by 5 bases; bases with no gene match: 3. This CDR3 has 15 residues. The CDR3 region is CASSWGLADYNEQFF. The CDR3 nucleotides are TGTGCCAGCAGTTGGGGACTAGCGGACTACAATGAGCAGTTCTTC.